This TCR beta chain was sequenced in a study of spatial heterogeneity in lung cancer. The wider study: More than 9.5 raw reads, on average, carried each unique TCR and UMI combination.

This sample's time point: sample taken at primary tumor resection. The input material, whole RNA from tumor, nontumor lung or frozen PBMC, was sequenced unsorted. CDR3 length: 15 residues. V was clipped by 5 bases and J by 4 bases, with 14 bases between them. In germline, CDR1 is MNHEY, CDR2 SMNVEV (reference sequence). Overall study results and limits: The study found ubiquitous expanded tumor TCRs in blood more at resection than follow-up.

This clonotype was seen a few times. The antigen remains unidentified. TCRdb reanalysed the 5' RACE reads using MiXCR and keeps one entry per CDR3 protein. The sample has some 70,000 distinct CDR3 sequences; about 14% are singletons. Sequencing used PBMCs, obtained at surgery. The TCR comes from a male donor with early-stage non-small cell lung cancer. The J gene is TRBJ1-4, the V gene TRBV27; TRBD1 is a possible D gene (6 bases). The CDR3 DNA reads TGTGCCAGCAGTACAGACAGGCGTCGTAATGAAAAACTGTTTTTT. Translating it yields CASSTDRRRNEKLFF.